This TCR beta chain was captured by sequencing in a study of shared clonotypes between healthy human individuals. Study-wide findings and caveats: Genetic and exposure-history diversity was limited by the small donor number.

Libraries were prepared by immunoSEQ multiplex PCR; TCRdb keeps only in-frame clonotypes and omits some of them. This sample yields about 470,000 clones, of which roughly 77% are seen a single time; 13% belongs to the top ten. Germline V CDR1 and CDR2: MGHRA, YSYEKL. The V end was cut by 1 base, the J end by 5 bases, with 30 bases between. There are 20 residues in the CDR3. Only one count was recorded for this clone. Antigen specificity is unknown. Donors comprised healthy HIV-negative adults lacking recent acute infections or vaccinations. The chain combines TRBV4-1 with TRBJ2-7; possible D gene TRBD2, 6 bases. This TCR came from a woman in her forties in good health. Some clones in this sample may be carry-over from other donors' samples. Sequencing was performed on PBMCs. CDR3 coding DNA: TGCGCCAGCAGCCAAGGCCCCTTTTGGGTGACTAGAAATAGAAGCCACGAGCAGTACTTC. It yields the protein CASSQGPFWVTRNRSHEQYF.